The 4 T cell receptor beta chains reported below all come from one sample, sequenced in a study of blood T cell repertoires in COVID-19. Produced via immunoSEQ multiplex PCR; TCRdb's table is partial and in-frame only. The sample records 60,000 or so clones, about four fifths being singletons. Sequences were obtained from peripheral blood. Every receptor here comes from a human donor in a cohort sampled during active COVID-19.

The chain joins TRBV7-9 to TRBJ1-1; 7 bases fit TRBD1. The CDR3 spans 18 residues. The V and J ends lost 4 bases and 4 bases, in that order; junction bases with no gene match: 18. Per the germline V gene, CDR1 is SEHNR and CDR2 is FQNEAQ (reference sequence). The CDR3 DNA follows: TGTGCCAGCAGCTCCCATGGCCGTGACAGGGTGTTAGCCACTGAAGCTTTCTTT. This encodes CASSSHGRDRVLATEAFF.

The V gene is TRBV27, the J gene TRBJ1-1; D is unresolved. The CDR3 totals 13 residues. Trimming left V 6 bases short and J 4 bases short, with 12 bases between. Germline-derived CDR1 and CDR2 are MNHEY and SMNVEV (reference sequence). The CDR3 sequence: CASSPHISTEAFF. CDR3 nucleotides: TGTGCCAGCAGCCCCCACATCTCCACTGAAGCTTTCTTT.

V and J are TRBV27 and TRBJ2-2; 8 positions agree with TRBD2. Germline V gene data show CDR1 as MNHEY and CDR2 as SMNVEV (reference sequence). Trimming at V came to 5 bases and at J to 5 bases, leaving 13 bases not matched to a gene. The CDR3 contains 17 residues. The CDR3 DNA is TGTGCCAGCAGTCCTCGACCGGGACTAGTCGGGACCGGGGAGCTGTTTTTT. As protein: CASSPRPGLVGTGELFF.

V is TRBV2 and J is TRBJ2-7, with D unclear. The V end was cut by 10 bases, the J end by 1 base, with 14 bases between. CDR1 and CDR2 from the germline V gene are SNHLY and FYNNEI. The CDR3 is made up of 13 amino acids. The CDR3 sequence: CATTSTVSYEQYF. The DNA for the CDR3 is TGTGCCACCACGTCCACAGTATCCTACGAGCAGTACTTC.